Below are 30 T cell receptor beta chains sequenced from a single sample in a study of blood T cell repertoires in COVID-19 (dated by TCRdb to the early 2020s). The library was made by the immunoSEQ multiplex PCR assay. In its TCRdb copy, this immuneACCESS table keeps in-frame sequences only and misses some clones. Where compared with another copy, unresolved V genes explain less than half of these, and the others have no known cause. Across this sample there are over 150,000 clones, with about 80% seen only once. The biggest ten clones account for 6% to 8% of the sample. Sequences were obtained from peripheral blood. The origin of the receptors is a human donor with acute or convalescent COVID-19. The donor label of this sample is uncertain.

The genes are TRBV19 and TRBJ1-1, with 10 positions matching TRBD1. The J segment lost 4 bases and the V segment lost 5 bases, leaving 7 bases of the junction unmatched. CDR3 length equals 15 residues. Looked up from germline, CDR1 is LNHDA and CDR2 is SQIVND (reference sequence). The CDR3 protein is CASSDRTGGITEAFF. The CDR3 region has the DNA TGTGCCAGTAGTGACCGGACAGGGGGTATCACTGAAGCTTTCTTT.

The chain uses TRBV12-3 or TRBV12-4 and TRBJ1-2; weak D call: TRBD1 (6 bases). V was shortened by 9 bases and J by 0 bases, with 11 bases between the two germline ends. The CDR3 extends over 13 amino acids. The CDR3 reads CASRQEPNYGYTF. Here the CDR3 DNA reads TGTGCCAGTAGACAGGAACCTAACTATGGCTACACCTTC.

The chain recombines TRBV6-6 with TRBJ2-2, with D unresolved. Trimming pared 11 bases from V and 4 bases from J, leaving 14 bases between. Germline assignment: CDR1 MNHNY and CDR2 SVGAGI (reference sequence). CDR3 size: 13 residues. CDR3 region: CAYRQAGTGELFF. For the CDR3, the DNA is TGTGCCTATAGACAAGCAGGCACCGGGGAGCTGTTTTTT.

This clone has more than one count but fewer than ten. This chain connects TRBV5-5 to TRBJ2-6; the D gene is possibly TRBD2 (5 bases). Trimming shortened V by 0 bases and J by 3 bases, and 10 bases separated the two germline ends. The germline CDR1 and CDR2 sequences are SGHKS and YYEKEE (reference sequence). The CDR3 covers 16 residues. In DNA form, the CDR3 reads TGTGCCAGCAGCTTGGTTAGCGCGTATGGGGCCAACGTCCTGACTTTC. Translating it yields CASSLVSAYGANVLTF.

The genes are TRBV7-6 and TRBJ2-3, with D unclear. V lost 2 bases, J lost 4 bases, and 7 bases lay in between. CDR1 and CDR2 from the germline V gene are SGHVS and FNYEAQ. The CDR3 loop spans 13 amino acids. The CDR3 bases are TGTGCCAGCAGCTTATGGAGCGCAGATACGCAGTATTTT. Translating it yields CASSLWSADTQYF.

The chain combines TRBV5-4 with TRBJ2-1; the match to TRBD1 covers 7 bases. Germline V gives CDR1 SGHNT, CDR2 YYREEE (reference sequence). V gave up 6 bases and J gave up 5 bases; unmatched junction bases: 11. CDR3 length: 15 residues. Here the CDR3 DNA reads TGTGCCAGCAATAAGGGGGACAGCCGGAACAATGAGCAGTTCTTC. It translates to CASNKGDSRNNEQFF.

The V call is TRBV5-1, the J call TRBJ2-5, with 9 nucleotides matching TRBD1. The CDR3 totals 14 residues. Germline V CDR1 and CDR2: SGHRS, YFSETQ. The V gene end was trimmed by 0 bases and the J gene end by 5 bases; junction bases not matched to a gene: 2. The CDR3 loop is CASSLAGQGETQYF. CDR3 DNA sequence: TGCGCCAGCAGCTTGGCCGGACAGGGGGAGACCCAGTACTTC. Based on the CDR3 plus reference TRBV5-1 and TRBJ2-5, the full variable domain is KAGVTQTPRYLIKTRGQQVTLSCSPISGHRSVSWYQQTPGQGLQFLFEYFSETQRNKGNFPGRFSGRQFSNSRSEMNVSTLELGDSALYLCASSLAGQGETQYFGPGTRLLVL.

On this clone: Other DNA sequences in this specimen translate into the identical CDR3. V is TRBV29-1 and J is TRBJ1-1; 9 positions match TRBD1. V was pared by 7 bases and J by 3 bases, with 3 bases of the junction left unmatched. The CDR3 has 12 residues. CDR1 is SQVTM, CDR2 ANQGSEA, per germline. For the CDR3, the DNA is TGCAGCGGGAGACAGGGGGACACTGAAGCTTTCTTT. Its protein product is CSGRQGDTEAFF.

This chain links TRBV5-1 with TRBJ1-1, with D perhaps TRBD1 (5 bases). There are 17 residues in the CDR3. The V end was cut by 0 bases, the J end by 4 bases, with 19 bases between. The germline CDR1 and CDR2 sequences are SGHRS and YFSETQ. In nucleotides, the CDR3 is TGCGCCAGCAGCTTGGGGGGAGGGATTGGGACCGGCACTGAAGCTTTCTTT. It is translated as CASSLGGGIGTGTEAFF.

The chain is built from TRBV19 and TRBJ2-1, with no clear D. CDR1 LNHDA and CDR2 SQIVND come from the germline V gene (reference sequence). Between the trimmed V and J ends, which lost 5 bases and 2 bases, there was a span of 7 bases. The CDR3 totals 13 residues. CDR3 protein: CASSHSPYNEQFF. The CDR3 nucleotides read TGTGCCAGTAGTCATAGCCCCTACAATGAGCAGTTCTTC.

This chain's CDR3 is CASSQTGTSVPTQYF. CDR3 sequence (DNA): TGTGCCAGCAGCCAAACCGGGACTAGCGTTCCCACGCAGTATTTT. The V and J genes are TRBV3-1 (or the pseudogene TRBV3-2) and TRBJ2-3, with 10 bases identical to TRBD2. The CDR3 loop spans 15 amino acids. From germline, CDR1 is LGHDT and CDR2 YNNKEL (reference sequence). The V segment lost 2 bases and the J segment 9 bases; nucleotides outside the gene matches: 8.

The rearrangement links TRBV27 to TRBJ2-7; no reliable D call. V was cut by 5 bases and J by 3 bases, with 11 bases left in between. This CDR3 is 13 amino acids long. Germline CDR1 is MNHEY and CDR2 is SMNVEV (reference sequence). CDR3 residues: CASSPSPGYEQYF. As DNA, the CDR3 is TGTGCCAGCAGTCCCTCCCCGGGCTACGAGCAGTACTTC.

In DNA form, the CDR3 reads TGTGCCAGTAAGTATGAGGGGAACACTGAAGCTTTCTTT. Its protein product is CASKYEGNTEAFF. The chain has TRBV19 and TRBJ1-1; D not resolved. The V gene lost 7 bases and the J gene lost 1 base, with 10 bases spanning the gap. Per germline, CDR1 LNHDA and CDR2 SQIVND (reference sequence). CDR3 size: 13 residues.

This chain uses TRBV7-3 with TRBJ2-2, with 7 bases matching TRBD1. J lost 6 bases, V lost 3 bases, and 4 bases had no gene match. The CDR3 covers 14 residues. In germline, CDR1 is SGHTA, CDR2 FQGTGA. DNA for the CDR3: TGTGCCAGCAGCTTCACAGGGGAATCCGGGGAGCTGTTTTTT. Amino acid sequence: CASSFTGESGELFF.

This sequence joins TRBV3-1 (or the pseudogene TRBV3-2) and TRBJ2-1; TRBD2 is a possible D gene (6 bases). Germline V lookup: CDR1 LGHDT, CDR2 YNNKEL (reference sequence). This CDR3 is built from 12 residues. The V and J ends lost 3 bases and 9 bases respectively, with 9 bases between them. This CDR3 is CASSQTRGEQFF. The CDR3 DNA follows: TGTGCCAGCAGCCAGACTAGGGGTGAGCAGTTCTTC.

This chain uses TRBV7-2 with TRBJ1-2, with 8 bases identical to TRBD1. Germline V CDR1 and CDR2: SGHTA, FQGNSA. V was pared by 2 bases and J by 4 bases, with 12 bases of the junction left unmatched. The CDR3 consists of 17 residues. As DNA, the CDR3 is TGTGCCAGCAGCTTACAATCCGGGACAGGCCGGGGCTATGGCTACACCTTC. This sequence encodes CASSLQSGTGRGYGYTF.

The gene calls are TRBV6-2 or TRBV6-3 and TRBJ2-5; 13 nucleotides line up with TRBD2. This CDR3 comprises 18 residues. J lost 5 bases, V lost 5 bases, and 14 bases had no gene match. The V gene's germline CDR1 is MNHEY and CDR2 SVGEGT. The CDR3 region has the DNA TGTGCCAGCAGTCAGCCCACCCTGACTAGCGGGAGGAAGGAGACCCAGTACTTC. Translated: CASSQPTLTSGRKETQYF.

The V and J genes are TRBV5-1 and TRBJ1-4; D is undetermined. Per germline, CDR1 SGHRS and CDR2 YFSETQ. This CDR3 contains 14 residues. The V gene lost 4 bases and the J gene lost 4 bases, with 11 bases spanning the gap. CDR3 sequence reads: CASSMGGGNEKLFF. The CDR3 nucleotides read TGCGCCAGCAGCATGGGAGGCGGTAATGAAAAACTGTTTTTT.

The J gene is TRBJ2-3, the V gene TRBV29-1; TRBD2 aligns across 12 bases. V shed 8 bases and J 6 bases; nucleotides not matched to a gene: 9. The CDR3 has 14 residues. From germline, CDR1 is SQVTM and CDR2 ANQGSEA. CDR3 in amino acids: CSLRTSGTFDTQYF. DNA of the CDR3: TGCAGCTTACGGACTAGCGGGACCTTCGATACGCAGTATTTT.

This clone showed up just a few times. The rearrangement links TRBV6-5 to TRBJ1-2; D not certain. Trimming removed 0 bases at V and 8 bases at J, with 13 bases between. The CDR3 consists of 14 residues. Germline V CDR1 and CDR2: MNHEY, SVGAGI. The CDR3 DNA sequence: TGTGCCAGCAGTTACTCGGGTCGCGGGGTCGGCTACACCTTC. This sequence encodes CASSYSGRGVGYTF.

This rearrangement joins TRBV23-1 to TRBJ1-3; D uncertain. TRBV23-1 carries the ORF label, with uncertain function. V lost 11 bases and J lost 0, with 20 bases in between. The CDR3 is made up of 16 amino acids. CDR3 sequence (DNA): TGCGCCCGCAACCGAGGGCTTACCAGCTCTGGAAACACCATATATTTT. Protein: CARNRGLTSSGNTIYF.

The chain is built from TRBV7-3 and TRBJ1-6; TRBD1 is a possible D gene (5 bases). V lost 4 bases, J lost 9 bases, and 13 bases lay in between. Germline V gene lookup returns CDR1 SGHTA and CDR2 FQGTGA. CDR3 length equals 14 residues. In DNA form, the CDR3 reads TGTGCCAGCAGCTCACAGCAGGGCGGTTCACCCCTCCACTTT. It specifies CASSSQQGGSPLHF.

The chain is built from TRBV4-2 and TRBJ1-2; D is possibly TRBD1 (6 bases). CDR1 LGHNA and CDR2 YNFKEQ come from the germline V gene. CDR3 length: 14 residues. With 1 base removed from V and 3 bases from J, the gap between germline ends came to 9 bases. Written as DNA, the CDR3 is TGTGCCAGCAGCCAAGCGAACAGGGACTATGGCTACACCTTC. Its protein is CASSQANRDYGYTF.

CDR3 region: CASSPGLDYGYTF. As DNA, the CDR3 is TGTGCCAGCTCCCCAGGGCTCGACTATGGCTACACCTTC. The chain carries TRBV18 and TRBJ1-2, with D perhaps TRBD1 (5 bases). Trimming left V 6 bases short and J 3 bases short, with 11 bases between. Germline values: CDR1 KGHSH, CDR2 LQKENI. This CDR3 has 13 residues. Complete variable domain (other parts from reference TRBV18 and TRBJ1-2): NAGVMQNPRHLVRRRGQEARLRCSPMKGHSHVYWYRQLPEEGLKFMVYLQKENIIDESGMPKERFSAEFPKEGPSILRIQQVVRGDSAAYFCASSPGLDYGYTFGSGTRLTVV.

This chain links TRBV19 with TRBJ2-2, with D possibly TRBD1 on 5 matching bases. Trimming took off 3 bases at V and 4 bases at J, with 12 bases between the two ends. The germline gives CDR1 LNHDA, CDR2 SQIVND (reference sequence). The CDR3 is made up of 15 amino acids. Here the CDR3 reads CASSILQGTTGELFF. The CDR3 region has the DNA TGTGCCAGTAGTATTCTCCAGGGTACCACCGGGGAGCTGTTTTTT.

The gene calls are TRBV11-2 and TRBJ2-3, with TRBD2 identical over 8 bases. This CDR3 spans 16 amino acids. J lost 2 bases, V lost 5 bases, and 9 bases had no gene match. Germline CDR1 is SGHAT and CDR2 is FQNNGV. The CDR3 DNA sequence: TGTGCCAGCAGCCAAGGGACTAGTTGGTCCACAGATACGCAGTATTTT. Its protein product is CASSQGTSWSTDTQYF. Full variable domain (missing parts from reference TRBV11-2 and TRBJ2-3): EAGVAQSPRYKIIEKRQSVAFWCNPISGHATLYWYQQILGQGPKLLIQFQNNGVVDDSQLPKDRFSAERLKGVDSTLKIQPAKLEDSAVYLCASSQGTSWSTDTQYFGPGTRLTVL.

This chain connects TRBV9 to TRBJ2-5, with 11 nucleotides matching TRBD2. In germline, CDR1 is SGDLS, CDR2 YYNGEE. CDR3 length equals 19 residues. V shed 10 bases, J shed 5 bases, and the junction held 25 bases outside the gene matches. The CDR3, as DNA: TGTGCCCGTCAGACAGAACCGGGACTAGCGGTTAATCGGCTGGAGACCCAGTACTTC. Translated: CARQTEPGLAVNRLETQYF.

This clone was recorded a few times. The chain recombines TRBV19 with TRBJ2-3; TRBD2 agrees at 8 bases. Trimming at V came to 7 bases and at J to 0 bases, leaving 3 bases not matched to a gene. CDR3 size: 14 residues. Looked up from germline, CDR1 is LNHDA and CDR2 is SQIVND (reference sequence). The CDR3, as DNA: TGTGCCAGTACTACTAGCGGAAGCACAGATACGCAGTATTTT. It codes for CASTTSGSTDTQYF.

The chain links TRBV10-2 to TRBJ2-7; D call uncertain. CDR3 size: 16 residues. V lost 4 bases, J lost 0 bases, and 16 bases lay in between. Looked up from germline, CDR1 is WSHSY and CDR2 is SAAADI. The CDR3 is CASSGGLSRFSYEQYF. The CDR3 bases are TGCGCCAGCAGTGGAGGCCTCTCGCGGTTCTCCTACGAGCAGTACTTC.

CDR3 sequence reads: CSASPGTATNEKLFF. The DNA for the CDR3 is TGCAGTGCTAGTCCCGGGACAGCAACTAATGAAAAACTGTTTTTT. J is TRBJ1-4 and V is TRBV20-1, with TRBD1 matching 7 bases. Germline CDR1 DFQATT, CDR2 SNEGSKA (reference sequence). J was trimmed by 0 bases and V by 3 bases; bases with no gene match: 4. This CDR3 is built from 15 residues.